The clone carrying this TCR beta chain was seen at least ten times. The entry originates in a study of regulatory T cells in long-lasting Graves disease. The TCR beta library used iRepertoire HTBI primers with Arm-PCR amplification of CDR3. Via MiXCR, TCRdb re-called the multiplex PCR reads, giving one row per CDR3 protein. Among 400,000 to 450,000 distinct CDR3 sequences listed, 14% to 15% were seen once. Germline V gene data show CDR1 as SEHNR and CDR2 as FQNEAQ (reference sequence). V shed 2 bases, J shed 4 bases, and the junction held 9 bases outside the gene matches. This CDR3 is 17 amino acids long. As for time point: newly diagnosed GD, antithyroid drugs for less than 3 months. Making the TCR library involved RNA that had been extracted from PBMCs. The data were also submitted as part of a second study, on T cells in Graves' hyperthyroidism and ophthalmopathy.

This material consisted of peripheral blood mononuclear cells (PBMCs), taken at new diagnosis, from a patient treated with antithyroid drugs. V is TRBV7-9 and J is TRBJ2-2, with 8 bases that match TRBD2. This receptor was taken from a woman aged 25 to 45 with Graves disease. Here the CDR3 reads CASSLPAGALGTGELFF. The CDR3, as DNA: TGTGCCAGCAGCTTACCAGCGGGAGCCTTAGGCACCGGGGAGCTGTTTTTT. The full variable domain, its missing parts supplied by reference TRBV7-9 and TRBJ2-2, is DTGVSQNPRHKITKRGQNVTFRCDPISEHNRLYWYRQTLGQGPEFLTYFQNEAQLEKSRLLSDRFSAERPKGSFSTLEIQRTEQGDSAMYLCASSLPAGALGTGELFFGEGSRLTVL.